One sample yielded the 26 T cell receptor beta chains listed below, sequenced in a study of blood T cell repertoires in COVID-19. Using immunoSEQ multiplex PCR, the repertoire was profiled, and TCRdb retains in-frame clones only, with some absent. The table lists roughly 100,000 clones, approximately 90% of them singletons, with 3.1% in the top ten. The sample consisted of peripheral blood. Source of these receptors: a man between 45 and 60 years old in a cohort sampled during active COVID-19.

The chain couples TRBV28 to TRBJ2-2; D is uncertain. CDR1 and CDR2 (germline): MDHEN, SYDVKM. V lost 0 bases and J lost 0, with 5 bases in between. The CDR3 length is 15 residues. CDR3 nucleotides: TGTGCCAGCAGTTTATGGGCTGCGAACACCGGGGAGCTGTTTTTT. It translates to CASSLWAANTGELFF.

The CDR3 DNA reads as TGTGCCAGCAGCCCCCGGGGGGGGTCCCAAGAGACCCAGTACTTC. It yields the protein CASSPRGGSQETQYF. The chain employs TRBV7-8 and TRBJ2-5; TRBD2 matches 8 bases. The J segment lost 1 base and the V segment lost 5 bases, leaving 6 bases of the junction unmatched. This CDR3 is 15 amino acids long. From germline, CDR1 is SGHVS and CDR2 FQNEAQ.

V is TRBV18 and J is TRBJ2-1; maybe TRBD1 (5 bases). Germline values: CDR1 KGHSH, CDR2 LQKENI. Trimming removed 0 bases at V and 0 bases at J, with 15 bases between. CDR3 length equals 18 residues. CDR3 nucleotide sequence: TGTGCCAGCTCACCACCTGGGCAGGGATTAAGCTCCTACAATGAGCAGTTCTTC. Translated: CASSPPGQGLSSYNEQFF. Supplemented by reference TRBV18 and TRBJ2-1, the full variable domain reads NAGVMQNPRHLVRRRGQEARLRCSPMKGHSHVYWYRQLPEEGLKFMVYLQKENIIDESGMPKERFSAEFPKEGPSILRIQQVVRGDSAAYFCASSPPGQGLSSYNEQFFGPGTRLTVL.

The rearrangement joins TRBV19 to TRBJ1-4, with 7 bases fitting TRBD1. The ends lost 0 bases at V and 5 bases at J; junction bases unmatched: 6. CDR1 is LNHDA, CDR2 SQIVND, per germline (reference sequence). The CDR3 length is 16 residues. The CDR3 sequence: CASSIDLGRGNEKLFF. DNA of the CDR3: TGTGCCAGTAGTATAGATCTCGGCAGGGGGAATGAAAAACTGTTTTTT. Based on the CDR3 plus reference TRBV19 and TRBJ1-4, the full variable domain is DGGITQSPKYLFRKEGQNVTLSCEQNLNHDAMYWYRQDPGQGLRLIYYSQIVNDFQKGDIAEGYSVSREKKESFPLTVTSAQKNPTAFYLCASSIDLGRGNEKLFFGSGTQLSVL.

The chain employs TRBV19 and TRBJ2-3; D unclear. Germline V gene lookup returns CDR1 LNHDA and CDR2 SQIVND (reference sequence). The CDR3 sequence is 13 residues long. The germline V and J ends were trimmed by 7 bases and 0 bases, with 8 bases remaining between them. Here the CDR3 DNA reads TGTGCCAGTAAAAAGCTTAGCACAGATACGCAGTATTTT. Residues: CASKKLSTDTQYF. The full variable domain, rest sourced from reference TRBV19 and TRBJ2-3, is DGGITQSPKYLFRKEGQNVTLSCEQNLNHDAMYWYRQDPGQGLRLIYYSQIVNDFQKGDIAEGYSVSREKKESFPLTVTSAQKNPTAFYLCASKKLSTDTQYFGPGTRLTVL.

This clone was counted a single time. Other DNA sequences in the sample encode the same CDR3. This rearrangement joins TRBV5-1 to TRBJ2-2; possible D gene TRBD1, 6 bases. Germline CDR1 reads SGHRS; CDR2 reads YFSETQ. Trimming removed 0 bases from V and 5 bases from J, with 8 bases in between. The CDR3 contains 14 residues. In nucleotides, the CDR3 is TGCGCCAGCAGCTTGGCCCAGGGGACCGGGGAGCTGTTTTTT. This encodes CASSLAQGTGELFF.

This clone was recorded only once. The chain uses TRBV19 and TRBJ1-5, with D uncertain. The CDR3 is made up of 14 amino acids. Per the germline V gene, CDR1 is LNHDA and CDR2 is SQIVND (reference sequence). The V end was cut by 1 base, the J end by 5 bases, with 9 bases between. The CDR3, as DNA: TGTGCCAGTAGTATAGGGAACAGAGATCAGCCCCAGCATTTT. Residues: CASSIGNRDQPQHF. Filled out from reference TRBV19 and TRBJ1-5, the complete variable domain reads DGGITQSPKYLFRKEGQNVTLSCEQNLNHDAMYWYRQDPGQGLRLIYYSQIVNDFQKGDIAEGYSVSREKKESFPLTVTSAQKNPTAFYLCASSIGNRDQPQHFGDGTRLSIL.

V is TRBV5-8 and J is TRBJ1-6; TRBD1 might be the D (6 bases). The CDR3 sequence is 16 residues long. Germline values: CDR1 SGHTS, CDR2 YDEGEE. Trimming removed 4 bases from V and 2 bases from J, with 13 bases in between. The CDR3 nucleotides are TGTGCCAGCAGCCCGGACAGTTCGACCTATAATTCACCCCTCCACTTT. Residues: CASSPDSSTYNSPLHF. The variable domain in full, completed from reference TRBV5-8 and TRBJ1-6, reads EAGVTQSPTHLIKTRGQQATLRCSPISGHTSVYWYQQALGLGLQFLLWYDEGEERNRGNFPPRFSGRQFPNYSSELNVNALELEDSALYLCASSPDSSTYNSPLHFGNGTRLTVT.

J is TRBJ1-4 and V is TRBV6-2 or TRBV6-3, with D hard to call. Germline CDR1 and CDR2: MNHEY and SVGEGT. The CDR3 covers 11 residues. The V and J ends lost 5 bases and 7 bases respectively, with 5 bases between them. The CDR3 is CASSTGEKLFF. The CDR3 DNA reads TGTGCCAGCAGTACCGGTGAAAAACTGTTTTTT.

This clone is a singleton in its sample. This chain links TRBV6-6 with TRBJ1-4; 8 positions agree with TRBD1. This CDR3 region has 14 residues. The germline CDR1 and CDR2 sequences are MNHNY and SVGAGI (reference sequence). J was trimmed by 4 bases and V by 4 bases; bases with no gene match: 2. The CDR3 nucleotides read TGTGCCAGCAGTTTCGGACAGGGTAATGAAAAACTGTTTTTT. Protein: CASSFGQGNEKLFF.

The rearrangement links TRBV4-1 to TRBJ1-4, with TRBD1 matching over 8 bases. Germline V gene lookup returns CDR1 MGHRA and CDR2 YSYEKL. The CDR3 is 15 amino acids. V was clipped by 1 base and J by 8 bases; unmatched bases: 6. The CDR3 spells CASSQVGTGYEKLFF. CDR3 coding DNA: TGCGCCAGCAGCCAAGTTGGGACAGGTTACGAAAAACTGTTTTTT.

V usage is TRBV4-2 and J usage is TRBJ2-2; maybe TRBD2 (5 bases). Germline V gene data show CDR1 as LGHNA and CDR2 as YNFKEQ. The CDR3 runs 14 residues. V was shortened by 4 bases and J by 3 bases, with 9 bases between the two germline ends. This chain's CDR3 is CASSLQRDTGELFF. The CDR3 DNA follows: TGTGCCAGCAGCCTTCAGAGGGACACCGGGGAGCTGTTTTTT.

The gene calls are TRBV5-4 and TRBJ1-1; D ambiguous. The V gene lost 4 bases and the J gene lost 1 base, with 11 bases spanning the gap. Germline lookup yields CDR1 SGHNT and CDR2 YYREEE (reference sequence). The CDR3 extends over 14 amino acids. This chain's CDR3 is CASSVRVKNTEAFF. CDR3 bases: TGTGCCAGCAGCGTGAGGGTGAAGAACACTGAAGCTTTCTTT.

The CDR3 sequence: CASSLMTRGETQYF. DNA for the CDR3: TGTGCCAGCAGCCTGATGACGCGCGGCGAGACCCAGTACTTC. V gene TRBV3-1 (or the pseudogene TRBV3-2) combines with J gene TRBJ2-5, with D unresolved. Germline CDR1 is LGHDT and CDR2 is YNNKEL (reference sequence). The CDR3 contains 14 residues. V lost 4 bases and J 5 bases, leaving 14 bases between the germline ends.

The chain couples TRBV28 to TRBJ1-2, with D unclear. The CDR3 is made up of 12 amino acids. Looked up from germline, CDR1 is MDHEN and CDR2 is SYDVKM. V was cut by 8 bases and J by 0 bases, with 7 bases left in between. The CDR3 sequence is CASASANYGYTF. Written as DNA, the CDR3 is TGTGCCAGCGCTTCGGCTAACTATGGCTACACCTTC.

The CDR3 DNA reads TGTGCCACCAGTGACCTGCGGGCCGGGGCCAACGTCCTGACTTTC. It specifies CATSDLRAGANVLTF. The chain links TRBV24-1 to TRBJ2-6, with D possibly matching TRBD2 (5 bases). The CDR3 sequence is 15 residues long. Deletions cut 4 bases from V and 4 bases from J, with 10 bases between. Germline V gene data show CDR1 as KGHDR and CDR2 as SFDVKD.

The rearrangement uses TRBV6-5 and TRBJ2-7; a possible D gene is TRBD1 (7 bases). Trimming took 8 bases from V and 9 from J, leaving 26 bases between them. CDR1 and CDR2 (germline): MNHEY, SVGAGI. The CDR3 spans 15 residues. As DNA, the CDR3 is TGTGCCAGCCGCCCCGGGGCGGGACAGCCCCGGCGGCAGTACGTC. Translation: CASRPGAGQPRRQYV.

The chain employs TRBV14 and TRBJ2-5; tentative D call: TRBD2 (6 bases). CDR3 length: 11 residues. Germline values: CDR1 SGHDN, CDR2 FVKESK. V gave up 3 bases and J gave up 7 bases, with 6 bases separating them. The CDR3 DNA sequence: TGTGCCAGCAGCCAGGGGGGGACCCAGTACTTC. Translating it yields CASSQGGTQYF.

A word on this clone: Mismatch with germline at one junction end may stem from a read error. The chain has TRBV7-7 and TRBJ2-3; TRBD2 aligns across 8 bases. The germline V gene has CDR1 SSHAT and CDR2 FNYEAQ (reference sequence). The CDR3 is 16 residues long. The CDR3 loop is CASSLGGARSTDTQYF. The DNA of the CDR3 is TGTGCTAGCAGCCTCGGGGGGGCTAGGAGCACAGATACGCAGTATTTT.

This chain links TRBV4-1 with TRBJ1-6; D ambiguous. V dropped 6 bases and J dropped 9 bases, with 15 bases sitting between them. The CDR3 is 14 amino acids. The V gene's germline CDR1 is MGHRA and CDR2 YSYEKL. The CDR3 protein is CASRGGGLGSPLHF. The CDR3 nucleotides are TGCGCCAGCAGGGGAGGAGGGCTTGGTTCACCCCTCCACTTT.

This chain connects TRBV4-2 to TRBJ2-1; TRBD1 aligns across 9 bases. The CDR3 totals 15 residues. In germline, CDR1 is LGHNA, CDR2 YNFKEQ. The trim removed 4 bases at V and 5 bases at J, leaving 6 bases unmatched. CDR3 sequence (DNA): TGTGCCAGCAGCCCCCGGGACAGGGACCACAATGAGCAGTTCTTC. Protein sequence: CASSPRDRDHNEQFF.

The chain employs TRBV4-1 and TRBJ1-5; D unresolved. Trimming took 0 bases from V and 4 from J, leaving 10 bases between them. The CDR3 contains 15 residues. The V gene's germline CDR1 is MGHRA and CDR2 YSYEKL. In DNA form, the CDR3 reads TGCGCCAGCAGCCAAGATGCGACATATAATCAGCCCCAGCATTTT. This encodes CASSQDATYNQPQHF.

V gene TRBV5-5 combines with J gene TRBJ2-7; 8 nucleotides align to TRBD2. Germline CDR1 reads SGHKS; CDR2 reads YYEKEE (reference sequence). This CDR3 is 16 amino acids long. The V and J ends lost 0 bases and 0 bases, in that order; junction bases with no gene match: 5. Here the CDR3 reads CASSLALGGGSYEQYF. In DNA, the CDR3 is TGTGCCAGCAGCTTGGCCCTCGGGGGGGGCTCCTACGAGCAGTACTTC.

The chain carries TRBV6-1 and TRBJ1-6, with unresolved D. The CDR3 is 16 amino acids. Germline assignment: CDR1 MNHNS and CDR2 SASEGT. Trimming cost V 4 bases and J 8 bases, with 18 bases left between them. DNA for the CDR3: TGTGCCAGCAGTGCTCGGCCCACCCGGCGGGATTCACCCCTCCACTTT. Its protein is CASSARPTRRDSPLHF.

The chain employs TRBV10-3 and TRBJ2-7, with 7 positions matching TRBD1. The length of the CDR3 is 11 residues. The germline CDR1 and CDR2 sequences are ENHRY and SYGVKD. The V segment lost 7 bases and the J segment 6 bases; nucleotides outside the gene matches: 3. The chain's CDR3 is CAITRGSEQYF. The CDR3 bases are TGTGCCATCACCAGGGGGAGCGAGCAGTACTTC.

The V gene is TRBV3-1 (or the pseudogene TRBV3-2), the J gene TRBJ2-5, with 8 bases identical to TRBD1. CDR1 is LGHDT, CDR2 YNNKEL, per germline (reference sequence). The CDR3 contains 15 residues. After removal of 4 bases from V and 5 bases from J, the junction contained 9 bases not matched to a gene. The CDR3 reads CASSLRTGTRETQYF. The CDR3 bases are TGTGCCAGCAGCCTCCGGACAGGGACCAGGGAGACCCAGTACTTC.